This T cell receptor beta chain was documented in a study of blood T cells in healthy people across ages. This clonotype was detected a few times. A J-beta primer mix and a sample-barcoded 5' primer were used in a second PCR of about 7 to 12 cycles. MiXCR, run by TCRdb on the 5' RACE reads, gives a single entry per CDR3 protein. The data hold about 1.8 million distinct CDR3 sequences, with approximately 50% observed a single time. CDR1 is ENHRY, CDR2 SYGVKD, per germline. V dropped 0 bases and J dropped 6; count of bases not matched to a gene: 3. This CDR3 is 15 amino acids long. V is TRBV10-3 and J is TRBJ2-7; 12 nucleotides agree with TRBD1. The receptor was derived from a woman aged 40 to 49 in good health. Sequences were obtained from blood. This chain's CDR3 is CAISESGTGGSEQYF. DNA of the CDR3: TGTGCCATCAGTGAGTCGGGGACAGGGGGCTCCGAGCAGTACTTC.